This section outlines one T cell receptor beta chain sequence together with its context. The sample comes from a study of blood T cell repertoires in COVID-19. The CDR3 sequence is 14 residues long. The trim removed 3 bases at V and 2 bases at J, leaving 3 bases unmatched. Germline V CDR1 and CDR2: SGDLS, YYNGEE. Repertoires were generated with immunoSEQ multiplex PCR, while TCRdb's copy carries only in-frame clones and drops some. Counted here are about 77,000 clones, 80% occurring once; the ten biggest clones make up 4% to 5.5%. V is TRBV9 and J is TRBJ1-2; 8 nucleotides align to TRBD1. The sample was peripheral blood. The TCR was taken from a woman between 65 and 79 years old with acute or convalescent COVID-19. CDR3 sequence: CASSAQGGNYGYTF. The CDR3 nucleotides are TGTGCCAGCAGCGCACAGGGGGGCAACTATGGCTACACCTTC. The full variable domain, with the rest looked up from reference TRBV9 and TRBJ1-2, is DSGVTQTPKHLITATGQRVTLRCSPRSGDLSVYWYQQSLDQGLQFLIQYYNGEERAKGNILERFSAQQFPDLHSELNLSSLELGDSALYFCASSAQGGNYGYTFGSGTRLTVV.